Listed below are T cell receptor beta chains from one sample, sequenced in a study of T cells in tuberculosis. Assay used: immunoSEQ multiplex PCR; TCRdb lists only in-frame clones, some missing. The repertoire consists of 35,000 to 40,000 clones, with 94% occurring once and the leading ten covering around an eighth. The sample consisted of PBMCs. The receptors derive from a donor aged 10-35 years with latent tuberculosis or without tuberculosis infection. Some clones in this sample may be carry-over from other donors' samples. Each CDR3 is given with its conserved first and last residue. The order of the fields is V gene, J gene, clone size, CDR3 protein. A row's size may be missing; if present it is once, few, many or a size class.

TRBV30	TRBJ1-1	.	CAYSRGLNTEAFF
TRBV10-2	TRBJ1-3	.	CASRTGDSGNTIYF
TRBV7-2	TRBJ1-1	once	CASSLQGMNTEAFF
TRBV6-6	TRBJ2-7	.	CASTLLAGAYEQYF
TRBV7-9	TRBJ1-6	.	CASSWGQGAQLDNSPLHF
TRBV15	TRBJ2-2	.	CATSRETLVYSANTGELFF
TRBV30	TRBJ1-1	once	CAWSTQENTEAFF
TRBV11-2	TRBJ2-5	.	CASSLFPRRSGLQETQYF
TRBV4-3	TRBJ1-1	.	CASSQDDRGNTEAFF
TRBV6-6	TRBJ2-2	.	CASSYQLAAVGELFF
TRBV30	TRBJ2-7	.	CAWSPGTFYEQYF
TRBV2	TRBJ2-1	.	CARQGPTYNEQFF
TRBV6-5	TRBJ1-2	.	CASRRTPGGYTF
TRBV18	TRBJ2-7	.	CASSLRTGYEQYF
TRBV7-2	TRBJ2-3	few	CASSLGAGPSTDTQYF
TRBV9	TRBJ2-5	.	CASSVPGQGYQETQYF
TRBV29-1	TRBJ1-6	.	CSVAQGTNSPLHF
TRBV5-4	TRBJ1-5	.	CASSLAGNQPQHF
TRBV5-1	TRBJ2-1	once	CASTLLNEQFF
TRBV4-3	TRBJ1-5	.	CASSQEAGEGQPQHF
TRBV10-1	TRBJ1-1	.	CASSDSRYAEAFF
TRBV13	TRBJ2-1	.	CASSLPGSNEQFF
TRBV19	TRBJ1-1	.	CASSIARNTEAFF
TRBV15	TRBJ2-1	.	CATSRGLAGPRYNEQFF
TRBV5-6	TRBJ1-6	.	CASSLVYRGGNSPLHF
TRBV18	TRBJ2-7	.	CASRRNHRKREQYF
TRBV5-1	TRBJ1-2	.	CASSLEPRGQNYGYTF
TRBV14	TRBJ1-2	.	CASSPRGGAANYGYTF
TRBV14	TRBJ2-4	.	CASSQDNTKNIQYF
TRBV9	TRBJ2-4	once	CASSAGTPLAKNIQYF
TRBV7-2	TRBJ1-2	.	CASSSDLRFYGYTF
TRBV30	TRBJ2-1	.	CAWSVQGGGHWNEQFF
TRBV19	TRBJ2-7	.	CASSSTAMTYEQYF